This TCR beta chain was observed in a study of shared T cell receptors in the human thymus. Produced via immunoSEQ multiplex PCR; TCRdb's table is partial and in-frame only. The data show some 720,000 clones, roughly 90% seen once. There are 14 residues in the CDR3. Per the germline V gene, CDR1 is MNHEY and CDR2 is SMNVEV (reference sequence). The V and J ends lost 3 bases and 4 bases respectively, with 12 bases between them. The same data also went into a second study, on human thymus T cells.

The sequence was obtained from a boy in the first two years of life with a congenital heart defect. The chain joins TRBV27 to TRBJ1-2; the D gene is possibly TRBD1 (6 bases). Sequenced: thymocytes. The CDR3 region has the DNA TGTGCCAGCAGTTTCACAGGGACCCGCTATGGCTACACCTTC. Translation gives CASSFTGTRYGYTF.